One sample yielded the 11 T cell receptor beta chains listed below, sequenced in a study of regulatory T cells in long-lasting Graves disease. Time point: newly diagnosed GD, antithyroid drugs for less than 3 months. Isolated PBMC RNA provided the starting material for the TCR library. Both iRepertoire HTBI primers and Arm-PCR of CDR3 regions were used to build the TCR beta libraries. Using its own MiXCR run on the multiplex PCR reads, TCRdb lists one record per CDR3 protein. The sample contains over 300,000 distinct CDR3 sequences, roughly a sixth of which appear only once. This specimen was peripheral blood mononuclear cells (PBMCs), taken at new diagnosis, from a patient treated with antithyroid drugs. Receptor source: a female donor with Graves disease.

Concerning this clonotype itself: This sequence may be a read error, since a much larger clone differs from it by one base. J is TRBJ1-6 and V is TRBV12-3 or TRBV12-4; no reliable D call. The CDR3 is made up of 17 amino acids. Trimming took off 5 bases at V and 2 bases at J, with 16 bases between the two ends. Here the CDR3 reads CASSERGLEPYNSPLHF. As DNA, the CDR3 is TGTGCCAGCAGTGAGCGAGGACTTGAACCCTATAATTCACCCCTCCACTTT.

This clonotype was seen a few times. This chain's CDR3 is CASSFRPVGLAGVWTDTQYF. Written as DNA, the CDR3 is TGTGCCAGCAGCTTTCGGCCAGTGGGGCTAGCGGGAGTATGGACAGATACGCAGTATTTT. J is TRBJ2-3 and V is TRBV5-6; 10 bases agree with TRBD2. The CDR3 contains 20 residues. Trimming removed 2 bases from V and 3 bases from J; junction bases left unmatched: 18. Germline V gene lookup returns CDR1 SGHDT and CDR2 YYEEEE.

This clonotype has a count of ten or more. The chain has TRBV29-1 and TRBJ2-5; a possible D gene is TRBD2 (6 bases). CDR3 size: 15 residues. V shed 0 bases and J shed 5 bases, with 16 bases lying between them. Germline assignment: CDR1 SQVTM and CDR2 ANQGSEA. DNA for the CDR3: TGCAGCGTTGAAGATCCGGCTAGCGCGCAGGAGACCCAGTACTTC. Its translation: CSVEDPASAQETQYF. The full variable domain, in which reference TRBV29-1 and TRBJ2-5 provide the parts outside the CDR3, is SAVISQKPSRDICQRGTSLTIQCQVDSQVTMMFWYRQQPGQSLTLIATANQGSEATYESGFVIDKFPISRPNLTFSTLTVSNMSPEDSSIYLCSVEDPASAQETQYFGPGTRLLVL.

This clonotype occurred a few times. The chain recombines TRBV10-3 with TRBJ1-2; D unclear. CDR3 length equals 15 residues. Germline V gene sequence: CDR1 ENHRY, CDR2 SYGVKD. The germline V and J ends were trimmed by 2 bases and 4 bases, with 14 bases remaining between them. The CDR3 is CAISEVGGHLYGYTF. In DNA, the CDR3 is TGTGCCATCAGTGAGGTCGGAGGGCACCTCTATGGCTACACCTTC.

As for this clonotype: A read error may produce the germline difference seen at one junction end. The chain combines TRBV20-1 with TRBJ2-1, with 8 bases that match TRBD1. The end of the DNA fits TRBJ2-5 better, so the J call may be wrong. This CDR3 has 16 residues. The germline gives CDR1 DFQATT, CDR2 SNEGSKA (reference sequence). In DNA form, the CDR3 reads TGCAGTGCCAGAGATGACGGGGCAGGGGGCAAAAAGACCCAGTACTTC. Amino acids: CSARDDGAGGKKTQYF.

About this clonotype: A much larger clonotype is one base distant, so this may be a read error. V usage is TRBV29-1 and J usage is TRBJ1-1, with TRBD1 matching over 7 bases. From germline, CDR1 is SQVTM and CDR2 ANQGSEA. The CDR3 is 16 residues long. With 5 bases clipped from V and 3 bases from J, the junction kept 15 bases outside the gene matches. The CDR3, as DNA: TGCAGCGTTCAAAAGAAATTCGGGCAGGGGGACACTGAAGCTTTCTTT. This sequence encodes CSVQKKFGQGDTEAFF.

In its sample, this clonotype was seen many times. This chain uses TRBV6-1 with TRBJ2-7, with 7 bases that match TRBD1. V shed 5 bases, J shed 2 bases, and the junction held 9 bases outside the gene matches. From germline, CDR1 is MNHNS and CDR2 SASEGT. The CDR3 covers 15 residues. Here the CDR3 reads CASSTEQGLTYEQYF. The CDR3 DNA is TGTGCCAGCAGTACCGAACAGGGGTTAACCTACGAGCAGTACTTC.

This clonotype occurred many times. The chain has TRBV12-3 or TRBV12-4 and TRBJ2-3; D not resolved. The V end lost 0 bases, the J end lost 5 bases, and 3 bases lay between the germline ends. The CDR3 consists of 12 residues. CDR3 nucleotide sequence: TGTGCCAGCAGTTTAGCGCGAGATACGCAGTATTTT. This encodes CASSLARDTQYF.

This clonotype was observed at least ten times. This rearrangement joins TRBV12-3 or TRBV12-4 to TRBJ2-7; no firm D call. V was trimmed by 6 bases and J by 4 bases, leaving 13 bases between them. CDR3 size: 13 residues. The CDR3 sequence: CASSPQARYEQYF. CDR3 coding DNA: TGTGCCAGCAGCCCCCAGGCCCGTTACGAGCAGTACTTC.

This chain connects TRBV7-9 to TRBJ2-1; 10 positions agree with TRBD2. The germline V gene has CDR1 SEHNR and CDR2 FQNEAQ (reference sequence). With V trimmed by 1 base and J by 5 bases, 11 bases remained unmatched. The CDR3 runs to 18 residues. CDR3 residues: CASSLGTSGTPLNNEQFF. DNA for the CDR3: TGTGCCAGCAGCTTAGGGACTAGCGGCACCCCCTTGAACAATGAGCAGTTCTTC.

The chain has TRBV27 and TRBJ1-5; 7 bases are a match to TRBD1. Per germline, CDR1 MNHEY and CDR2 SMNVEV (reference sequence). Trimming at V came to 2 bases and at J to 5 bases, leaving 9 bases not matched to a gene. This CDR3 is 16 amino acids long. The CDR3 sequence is CASSLQGRGSHQPQHF. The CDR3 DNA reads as TGTGCCAGCAGTTTACAAGGCAGGGGGTCCCATCAGCCCCAGCATTTT.